One sample yielded the 21 T cell receptor beta chains listed below, sequenced in a study of blood T cells in healthy people across ages. Primed by a sample-barcoded 5' primer and a J-beta primer mix, a second PCR proceeded for roughly 6 to 12 cycles. TCRdb independently ran MiXCR on the 5' RACE reads; one entry per CDR3 protein. The data contain fewer than 2,000,000 distinct CDR3 sequences, approximately 40% of them singletons. Specimen: blood. These receptors came from a human donor in good health.

This clonotype was observed a few times. The chain uses TRBV5-6 and TRBJ2-1, with D hard to call. The germline V gene has CDR1 SGHDT and CDR2 YYEEEE. This CDR3 contains 12 residues. The V end was cut by 4 bases, the J end by 12 bases, with 14 bases between. The CDR3 sequence: CASSPLNTGQFF. The CDR3 region has the DNA TGTGCCAGCAGCCCATTAAACACGGGGCAGTTCTTC. Variable domain in full (rest from reference TRBV5-6 and TRBJ2-1): DAGVTQSPTHLIKTRGQQVTLRCSPKSGHDTVSWYQQALGQGPQFIFQYYEEEERQRGNFPDRFSGHQFPNYSSELNVNALLLGDSALYLCASSPLNTGQFFGPGTRLTVL.

With respect to this clonotype: One end of the junction does not line up with germline, which may come from a read error. The chain has TRBV5-5 and TRBJ2-3; D may be TRBD1 (6 bases). The CDR3 covers 16 residues. Germline lookup yields CDR1 SGHKS and CDR2 YYEKEE (reference sequence). The CDR3 reads CASSLGAEASVDTQYF. CDR3 DNA: TGTGCTAGCAGCTTGGGGGCGGAGGCCTCGGTCGATACGCAGTATTTT. Supplemented by reference TRBV5-5 and TRBJ2-3, the full variable domain reads DAGVTQSPTHLIKTRGQQVTLRCSPISGHKSVSWYQQVLGQGPQFIFQYYEKEERGRGNFPDRFSARQFPNYSSELNVNALLLGDSALYLCASSLGAEASVDTQYFGPGTRLTVL.

On this clonotype: A junction boundary mismatches the germline segment, possibly from a read error. The chain carries TRBV4-2 and TRBJ1-2; D might be TRBD1 (5 bases). The CDR3 spans 16 residues. Germline CDR1 reads LGHNA; CDR2 reads YNFKEQ. CDR3 DNA: TGTGCCGGCAGCCAAGACAGTGGACGGCCTAACTATGGCTACACCTTC. This sequence encodes CAGSQDSGRPNYGYTF.

This chain connects TRBV4-3 to TRBJ2-4, with TRBD2 as a possible D gene (6 bases). CDR1 is LGHNA, CDR2 YSLEER, per germline. The CDR3 spans 14 residues. V lost 0 bases and J 13 bases, leaving 16 bases between the germline ends. The CDR3 nucleotides are TGCGCCAGCAGCCAAGATTTGGGCGTCCGGGAGCAGTACTTC. This sequence encodes CASSQDLGVREQYF.

The rearrangement joins TRBV5-4 to TRBJ2-7; perhaps D is TRBD1 or TRBD2 (5 bases each). Trimming removed 5 bases from V and 2 bases from J, with 14 bases in between. The CDR3 contains 14 residues. Per the germline V gene, CDR1 is SGHNT and CDR2 is YYREEE (reference sequence). The CDR3 protein is CASRPRDATYEQYF. CDR3 nucleotides: TGTGCCAGCAGACCCCGGGACGCAACCTACGAGCAGTACTTC.

This clonotype was observed a handful of times. J is TRBJ1-1 and V is TRBV5-1; D not certain. V lost 3 bases and J lost 7, with 10 bases in between. The CDR3 sequence is 12 residues long. Germline values: CDR1 SGHRS, CDR2 YFSETQ. CDR3 amino acids: CASSSQGNEAFF. Written as DNA, the CDR3 is TGCGCCAGCAGCTCTCAAGGGAATGAAGCTTTCTTT.

The chain is built from TRBV20-1 and TRBJ2-3; D not certain. Trimming removed 1 base from V and 7 bases from J, with 9 bases in between. Germline assignment: CDR1 DFQATT and CDR2 SNEGSKA (reference sequence). This CDR3 has 12 amino acids. CDR3 loop: CSARGASYTQYF. The CDR3 DNA follows: TGCAGTGCTAGAGGCGCTTCCTATACGCAGTATTTT.

This clonotype has a handful of counts. A read error may explain this, as a much larger clone is one base away. This sequence joins TRBV4-2 and TRBJ2-4; tentative D call: TRBD2 (5 bases). V lost 0 bases to trimming and J lost 15 bases, with 18 bases between them. CDR3 length: 14 amino acids. Germline CDR1 is LGHNA and CDR2 is YNFKEQ. The DNA of the CDR3 is TGTGCCAGCAGCCAAGAAGCGGAACGTCGCGAGCGGTACTTC. Protein: CASSQEAERRERYF.

CDR3 DNA: TGTGCCAGCAGCTTAGGAACAGGGAAGGCGGCTTTCTTT. Its translation: CASSLGTGKAAFF. The genes are TRBV7-9 and TRBJ1-1; D might be TRBD1 (6 bases). Germline loops: CDR1 SEHNR, CDR2 FQNEAQ (reference sequence). V was shortened by 1 base and J by 11 bases, with 14 bases between the two germline ends. The CDR3 is 13 residues long.

The CDR3 spells CASSQDQGISEGILSKNIQYF. For the CDR3, the DNA is TGCGCCAGCAGCCAAGATCAGGGGATATCAGAAGGGATTTTGTCCAAAAACATTCAGTACTTC. The rearrangement joins TRBV4-3 to TRBJ2-4; tentative D call: TRBD1 (6 bases). V was pared by 0 bases and J by 2 bases, with 26 bases between. Per germline, CDR1 LGHNA and CDR2 YSLEER. The CDR3 loop spans 21 amino acids.

This clonotype was seen a few times. This chain links TRBV2 with TRBJ1-1; 8 nucleotides agree with TRBD1. Germline CDR1 SNHLY, CDR2 FYNNEI. With 7 bases clipped from V and 4 bases from J, the junction kept 14 bases outside the gene matches. The CDR3 contains 16 residues. The CDR3 DNA reads as TGTGCCAGCACCGGGACAGGCCTCTCCGGGGGCACTGAAGCTTTCTTT. As protein: CASTGTGLSGGTEAFF.

This rearrangement joins TRBV27 to TRBJ2-7; the D is unclear. The germline V gene has CDR1 MNHEY and CDR2 SMNVEV (reference sequence). V was pared by 6 bases and J by 5 bases, with 20 bases between. This CDR3 spans 15 amino acids. CDR3 residues: CASRGYGGDRDEQYF. For the CDR3, the DNA is TGTGCCAGCAGGGGCTATGGTGGCGACCGGGACGAGCAGTACTTC.

This chain joins TRBV10-3 and TRBJ1-5; D is undetermined. The CDR3 loop spans 13 amino acids. Germline V lookup: CDR1 ENHRY, CDR2 SYGVKD. V lost 7 bases to trimming and J lost 7 bases, with 14 bases between them. The CDR3 here is CAIKEAGDQPQHF. CDR3 nucleotides: TGTGCCATCAAGGAGGCAGGCGACCAGCCCCAGCATTTT.

Ten or more counts support this clonotype. The CDR3 here is CASSQGRETPNEQFF. In DNA form, the CDR3 reads TGTGCCAGCAGCCAAGGAAGAGAGACTCCCAATGAGCAGTTCTTC. This chain joins TRBV4-2 and TRBJ2-1, with D unclear. The CDR3 spans 15 residues. Germline lookup yields CDR1 LGHNA and CDR2 YNFKEQ. V gave up 1 base and J gave up 6 bases, with 13 bases separating them.

This clonotype appeared a few times. This sequence joins TRBV12-3 or TRBV12-4 and TRBJ1-1; 7 bases align to TRBD1. The CDR3 length is 15 residues. The V and J ends lost 5 bases and 3 bases, in that order; junction bases with no gene match: 9. The chain's CDR3 is CASSRTGDADTEAFF. The CDR3 DNA follows: TGTGCCAGCAGTCGTACAGGGGACGCAGACACTGAAGCTTTCTTT.

The V and J genes are TRBV6-2 or TRBV6-3 and TRBJ1-2, with no clear D. Deletions cut 8 bases from V and 6 bases from J, with 16 bases between. CDR1 MNHEY and CDR2 SVGEGT come from the germline V gene. The CDR3 spans 13 residues. CDR3 residues: CASLFYLGDGYTF. CDR3 in DNA: TGTGCCAGCCTATTCTACCTCGGAGATGGCTACACCTTC.

The chain has TRBV28 and TRBJ2-1; TRBD1 might be the D (5 bases). This CDR3 spans 15 amino acids. Trimming pared 3 bases from V and 4 bases from J, leaving 13 bases between. Looked up from germline, CDR1 is MDHEN and CDR2 is SYDVKM. The DNA of the CDR3 is TGTGCCAGCAGTTTCCCATCTGGACAATACAATGAGCAGTTCTTC. This translates into CASSFPSGQYNEQFF.

Worth noting for this clonotype: At one end, the junction sequence differs from germline, possibly due to a read error. The chain has TRBV4-1 and TRBJ1-5; 7 bases agree with TRBD1. CDR1 and CDR2 (germline): MGHRA, YSYEKL. The CDR3 has 18 residues. CDR3 in amino acids: CAGSQAGTGQLGNQPQHF. The CDR3 DNA is TGCGCCGGCAGCCAGGCCGGTACGGGACAGCTTGGCAATCAGCCCCAGCATTTT.

A few counts support this clonotype. The chain links TRBV12-3 or TRBV12-4 to TRBJ2-7, with 7 bases matching TRBD2. The CDR3 is 14 amino acids. V dropped 4 bases and J dropped 9; count of bases not matched to a gene: 12. The CDR3 here is CASSSAGDWGGQYF. In nucleotides, the CDR3 is TGTGCCAGCAGTTCGGCGGGGGACTGGGGGGGGCAGTACTTC.

The rearrangement links TRBV4-3 to TRBJ1-6; maybe TRBD1 (6 bases). The CDR3 is made up of 15 amino acids. Germline values: CDR1 LGHNA, CDR2 YSLEER. The ends were cut back, 0 bases at V and 7 bases at J, with 10 bases in the middle. The CDR3 sequence is CASSQDRQENSPLHF. Written as DNA, the CDR3 is TGCGCCAGCAGCCAAGATCGACAGGAAAATTCACCCCTCCACTTT.

The genes are TRBV5-1 and TRBJ2-1; D is possibly TRBD1 or TRBD2 (5 bases each). V gave up 4 bases and J gave up 8 bases, with 19 bases separating them. Germline assignment: CDR1 SGHRS and CDR2 YFSETQ. The CDR3 is 15 amino acids. The CDR3 loop reads CASSTGTSTVDEQFF. In DNA form, the CDR3 reads TGCGCCAGCAGCACGGGGACGTCAACGGTGGATGAGCAGTTCTTC.